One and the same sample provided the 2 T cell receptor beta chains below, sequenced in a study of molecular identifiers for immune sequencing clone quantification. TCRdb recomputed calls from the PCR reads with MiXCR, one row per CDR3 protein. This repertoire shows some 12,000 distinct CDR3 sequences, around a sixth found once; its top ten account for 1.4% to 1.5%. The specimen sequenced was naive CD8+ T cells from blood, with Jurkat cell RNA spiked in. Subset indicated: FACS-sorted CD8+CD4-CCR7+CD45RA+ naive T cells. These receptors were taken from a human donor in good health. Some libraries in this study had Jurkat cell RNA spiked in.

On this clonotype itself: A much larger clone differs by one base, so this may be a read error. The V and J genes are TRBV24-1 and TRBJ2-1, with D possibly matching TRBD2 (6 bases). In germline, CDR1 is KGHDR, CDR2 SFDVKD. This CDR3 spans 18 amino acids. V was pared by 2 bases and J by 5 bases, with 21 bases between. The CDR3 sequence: CATSDWASETTSHNEQFF. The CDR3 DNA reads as TGTGCCACCAGTGATTGGGCTAGCGAGACAACGTCCCACAATGAGCAGTTCTTC.

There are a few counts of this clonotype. The DNA for the CDR3 is TGCAGTGCTAGGGGGACTAGCGTAGCCTACGAGCAGTACTTC. Its translation is CSARGTSVAYEQYF. The chain has TRBV20-1 and TRBJ2-7, with TRBD2 matching over 10 bases. The CDR3 is 14 amino acids. V was pared by 3 bases and J by 2 bases, with 4 bases of the junction left unmatched. The V gene's germline CDR1 is DFQATT and CDR2 SNEGSKA (reference sequence).